The 29 T cell receptor beta chains given below trace back to one sample, sequenced in a study of T-cell reconstitution after alpha-beta-depleted transplantation in children. Preparation of the TCRbeta library was carried out with unique molecular identifiers. TCRdb re-called the PCR reads through MiXCR, storing one row per CDR3 protein. The repertoire consists of hundreds of thousands of distinct CDR3 sequences, with 20% to 30% occurring once and the leading ten covering around 4.8%. The sample was PBMCs, mostly from graft donor cells, taken 360 days after TCRalphabeta/CD19-depleted stem cell transplant. These receptors were obtained from a female patient under 10 years old who had a stem cell transplant for congenital amegakaryocytic thrombocytopenia, so the T cells may come from the graft donor.

This clonotype was seen more than once but under ten times. The chain recombines TRBV5-1 with TRBJ1-1, with no clear D. Trimming cost V 0 bases and J 0 bases, with 9 bases left between them. CDR3 length equals 15 residues. Germline CDR1 reads SGHRS; CDR2 reads YFSETQ. The CDR3 DNA sequence: TGCGCCAGCAGCTTGGGAGTGTCTTTGAACACTGAAGCTTTCTTT. It specifies CASSLGVSLNTEAFF.

CDR3 DNA: TGCAGTGCCACCGGGACACATAGTAATCAGCCCCAGCATTTT. It encodes CSATGTHSNQPQHF. The chain employs TRBV20-1 and TRBJ1-5, with a possible D match to TRBD1 (6 bases). Germline-derived CDR1 and CDR2 are DFQATT and SNEGSKA (reference sequence). This CDR3 contains 14 residues. V was clipped by 6 bases and J by 4 bases, with 16 bases between them.

This clonotype was observed a few times. The chain combines TRBV11-1 with TRBJ2-1, with 10 nucleotides matching TRBD2. CDR3 length: 18 amino acids. The V segment lost 4 bases and the J segment 9 bases; nucleotides outside the gene matches: 18. Per germline, CDR1 SGHAT and CDR2 FQDESV (reference sequence). CDR3 DNA sequence: TGTGCCAGCAGCTCGACAACCCGGGCTAGCGGGAGTATAGGTGAGCAGTTCTTC. Its protein product is CASSSTTRASGSIGEQFF.

This clonotype was seen repeatedly, ten times or more. V is TRBV4-3 and J is TRBJ2-1; TRBD2 might be the D (5 bases). Trimming took off 0 bases at V and 5 bases at J, with 11 bases between the two ends. Germline values: CDR1 LGHNA, CDR2 YSLEER. This CDR3 is built from 15 residues. CDR3 bases: TGCGCCAGCAGCCAAGACTGGAGGAAGGACAATGAGCAGTTCTTC. Its translation: CASSQDWRKDNEQFF.

This clonotype is a singleton in its sample. The rearrangement uses TRBV14 and TRBJ2-7; D perhaps matches TRBD1 (7 bases). Trimming left V 2 bases short and J 10 bases short, with 21 bases between. The germline gives CDR1 SGHDN, CDR2 FVKESK. The CDR3 runs 15 residues. In nucleotides, the CDR3 is TGTGCCAGCAGCCAATCAGGGGGACGGACTATGCACCAGTACTTC. Residues: CASSQSGGRTMHQYF.

This clonotype was found a few times. The CDR3 spells CSGASGYNEQFF. The CDR3 DNA reads as TGCAGTGGGGCTAGCGGATACAATGAGCAGTTCTTC. The chain is built from TRBV20-1 and TRBJ2-1; TRBD2 matches at 7 bases. Germline V lookup: CDR1 DFQATT, CDR2 SNEGSKA (reference sequence). J was trimmed by 4 bases and V by 7 bases; bases with no gene match: 4. The CDR3 covers 12 residues.

This chain uses TRBV6-2 or TRBV6-3 with TRBJ2-1; 10 bases line up with TRBD2. Germline assignment: CDR1 MNHEY and CDR2 SVGEGT. CDR3 length equals 23 residues. V was pared by 2 bases and J by 2 bases, with 24 bases of the junction left unmatched. CDR3 in amino acids: CASSYPPPGPGASGSRAYNEQFF. The CDR3 coding sequence is TGTGCCAGCAGTTACCCGCCGCCCGGACCGGGTGCTAGCGGGAGTAGGGCCTACAATGAGCAGTTCTTC.

This clonotype was seen more than once but under ten times. The chain is built from TRBV12-3 or TRBV12-4 and TRBJ2-2, with TRBD2 identical over 11 bases. V shed 5 bases and J 1 base; nucleotides not matched to a gene: 3. This CDR3 is 16 amino acids long. CDR3 sequence reads: CASSATSGGNTGELFF. CDR3 in DNA: TGTGCCAGCAGTGCCACTAGCGGGGGGAACACCGGGGAGCTGTTTTTT.

A few counts support this clonotype. This chain connects TRBV5-1 to TRBJ2-7; 9 bases fit TRBD2. Trimming removed 2 bases from V and 2 bases from J; junction bases left unmatched: 5. Germline CDR1 reads SGHRS; CDR2 reads YFSETQ. CDR3 length equals 15 residues. CDR3 in DNA: TGCGCCAGCAGCTTTAGCGGGAGCCACACCTACGAGCAGTACTTC. Protein: CASSFSGSHTYEQYF. Full variable domain (rest looked up from reference TRBV5-1 and TRBJ2-7): KAGVTQTPRYLIKTRGQQVTLSCSPISGHRSVSWYQQTPGQGLQFLFEYFSETQRNKGNFPGRFSGRQFSNSRSEMNVSTLELGDSALYLCASSFSGSHTYEQYFGPGTRLTVT.

V gene TRBV12-3 or TRBV12-4 combines with J gene TRBJ2-7; D unresolved. V dropped 1 base and J dropped 2 bases, with 9 bases sitting between them. The CDR3 contains 14 residues. In DNA form, the CDR3 reads TGTGCCAGCAGTTTAGTCCCGGTTACCTACGAGCAGTACTTC. The encoded protein is CASSLVPVTYEQYF.

This clonotype was seen a handful of times. The chain carries TRBV12-3 or TRBV12-4 and TRBJ2-1; 9 bases match TRBD1. The CDR3 totals 15 residues. V lost 5 bases and J lost 1; bases outside the gene matches: 3. The CDR3 coding sequence is TGTGCCAGCAGTAGACAGGGGGGGTCCTACAATGAGCAGTTCTTC. Translated, it gives CASSRQGGSYNEQFF.

This clonotype was observed a few times. The V call is TRBV7-9, the J call TRBJ1-1; D remains unclear. CDR3 length: 17 amino acids. V shed 0 bases and J shed 4 bases, with 18 bases lying between them. Per the germline V gene, CDR1 is SEHNR and CDR2 is FQNEAQ (reference sequence). The CDR3 DNA follows: TGTGCCAGCAGCTTAGCCCTAGGGTTCTACTCGGGCACTGAAGCTTTCTTT. This codes for CASSLALGFYSGTEAFF.

This clonotype was observed a handful of times. J is TRBJ1-1 and V is TRBV12-3 or TRBV12-4; 7 bases align to TRBD1. J was trimmed by 1 base and V by 6 bases; bases with no gene match: 8. This CDR3 has 15 residues. CDR3 sequence reads: CASRNRGGENTEAFF. CDR3 in DNA: TGTGCCAGCAGGAACAGGGGAGGGGAGAACACTGAAGCTTTCTTT.

The chain is built from TRBV20-1 and TRBJ2-1, with 12 bases matching TRBD2. Germline lookup yields CDR1 DFQATT and CDR2 SNEGSKA (reference sequence). The CDR3 contains 15 residues. J was trimmed by 14 bases and V by 0 bases; bases with no gene match: 11. The CDR3 DNA follows: TGCAGTGCTAGAGATCGGGTCCTAGCGGGGGGGGCGGAGTTCTTC. Protein product: CSARDRVLAGGAEFF.

The chain recombines TRBV7-2 with TRBJ2-2, with D tentatively TRBD2 (6 bases). This CDR3 is built from 15 residues. The V gene lost 3 bases and the J gene lost 1 base, with 9 bases spanning the gap. Per the germline V gene, CDR1 is SGHTA and CDR2 is FQGNSA. The DNA for the CDR3 is TGTGCCAGCAGCTTGGCGGGATTGAACACCGGGGAGCTGTTTTTT. Residues: CASSLAGLNTGELFF.

This clonotype has a handful of counts. CDR3 in amino acids: CSARVLKGKGNEQFF. The CDR3 region has the DNA TGCAGTGCTAGAGTCCTGAAGGGAAAAGGGAATGAGCAGTTCTTC. The rearrangement links TRBV20-1 to TRBJ2-1; D ambiguous. V dropped 1 base and J dropped 7 bases, with 17 bases sitting between them. The germline V gene encodes CDR1 DFQATT and CDR2 SNEGSKA (reference sequence). This CDR3 region has 15 residues.

The chain employs TRBV3-1 and TRBJ2-7; D might be TRBD2 (6 bases). Germline assignment: CDR1 LGHDT and CDR2 YNNKEL (reference sequence). CDR3 size: 14 residues. V was pared by 1 base and J by 6 bases, with 13 bases between. The CDR3 region has the DNA TGTGCCAGCAGCCAAGCGGGACTCTCTCCCGAGCAGTACTTC. Translated, it gives CASSQAGLSPEQYF.

A few counts support this clonotype. The gene calls are TRBV5-6 and TRBJ1-1, with D uncertain. The CDR3 has 12 amino acids. The germline gives CDR1 SGHDT, CDR2 YYEEEE. V dropped 5 bases and J dropped 5 bases, with 10 bases sitting between them. CDR3: CASSLLYTEAFF. DNA for the CDR3: TGTGCCAGCAGTCTACTCTATACTGAAGCTTTCTTT. Filled out from reference TRBV5-6 and TRBJ1-1, the complete variable domain reads DAGVTQSPTHLIKTRGQQVTLRCSPKSGHDTVSWYQQALGQGPQFIFQYYEEEERQRGNFPDRFSGHQFPNYSSELNVNALLLGDSALYLCASSLLYTEAFFGQGTRLTVV.

J is TRBJ2-7 and V is TRBV29-1; 8 bases line up with TRBD1. With 3 bases clipped from V and 2 bases from J, the junction kept 3 bases outside the gene matches. Germline V lookup: CDR1 SQVTM, CDR2 ANQGSEA. The CDR3 runs 13 residues. The CDR3 sequence is CSVDGTGTYEQYF. Written as DNA, the CDR3 is TGCAGCGTTGATGGGACAGGTACCTACGAGCAGTACTTC.

The rearrangement uses TRBV12-3 or TRBV12-4 and TRBJ1-5, with unresolved D. CDR3 length: 12 amino acids. With 6 bases removed from V and 1 base from J, the gap between germline ends came to 4 bases. CDR3 DNA: TGTGCCAGCAGAAAGAGCAATCAGCCCCAGCATTTT. As protein: CASRKSNQPQHF.

The chain is built from TRBV10-3 and TRBJ2-7, with 9 bases lining up with TRBD1. Germline lookup yields CDR1 ENHRY and CDR2 SYGVKD. V dropped 0 bases and J dropped 2; count of bases not matched to a gene: 2. This CDR3 contains 15 residues. For the CDR3, the DNA is TGTGCCATCAGTGAGTCCGGGACAGGGACCTACGAGCAGTACTTC. It translates to CAISESGTGTYEQYF.

This clonotype was detected only a few times. This chain connects TRBV7-3 to TRBJ2-2; D is ambiguous. From germline, CDR1 is SGHTA and CDR2 FQGTGA. This CDR3 contains 12 residues. V lost 4 bases, J lost 7 bases, and 7 bases lay in between. Here the CDR3 reads CASSSVHGELFF. DNA of the CDR3: TGTGCCAGCAGCTCTGTTCACGGGGAGCTGTTTTTT.

The chain employs TRBV6-5 and TRBJ1-5; no reliable D call. The CDR3 has 16 residues. V dropped 6 bases and J dropped 0 bases, with 15 bases sitting between them. The V gene's germline CDR1 is MNHEY and CDR2 SVGAGI. In nucleotides, the CDR3 is TGTGCCAGCAGCTTAAGGCCCTCTTTTAGCAATCAGCCCCAGCATTTT. As protein: CASSLRPSFSNQPQHF.

This clonotype has more than one count but fewer than ten. This chain links TRBV21-1 with TRBJ1-2; no check of the table's D call, TRBD1, against the DNA was made. TRBV21-1 is termed a pseudogene. The CDR3 is 14 residues long. CDR3 loop: CASSKMGQKDGYTF. The DNA for the CDR3 is TGTGCCAGCAGCAAAATGGGACAGAAGGATGGCTACACCTTC.

The chain combines TRBV4-3 with TRBJ1-1; D is unresolved. The germline V gene encodes CDR1 LGHNA and CDR2 YSLEER. The CDR3 has 14 residues. Trimming cost V 0 bases and J 3 bases, with 8 bases left between them. As DNA, the CDR3 is TGCGCCAGCAGCCAAGACGTGAGGGACACTGAAGCTTTCTTT. Translated, it gives CASSQDVRDTEAFF.

This clonotype was picked up a small number of times. The V and J genes are TRBV12-3 or TRBV12-4 and TRBJ1-2, with 11 bases identical to TRBD1. With 6 bases clipped from V and 3 bases from J, the junction kept 6 bases outside the gene matches. The CDR3 consists of 15 residues. The CDR3 DNA follows: TGTGCCAGCAGCCTCGGGACAGGGGGGCACTATGGCTACACCTTC. Its protein is CASSLGTGGHYGYTF.

The chain joins TRBV28 to TRBJ1-1, with 8 bases that match TRBD1. This CDR3 region has 14 residues. The germline V gene encodes CDR1 MDHEN and CDR2 SYDVKM. The junction had 7 bases not matched to a gene; V was cut back by 3 bases and J by 7 bases. CDR3 bases: TGTGCCAGCAGTTTGCGTACGGACAGGGTTGAAGCTTTCTTT. It translates to CASSLRTDRVEAFF. Filled out from reference TRBV28 and TRBJ1-1, the complete variable domain reads DVKVTQSSRYLVKRTGEKVFLECVQDMDHENMFWYRQDPGLGLRLIYFSYDVKMKEKGDIPEGYSVSREKKERFSLILESASTNQTSMYLCASSLRTDRVEAFFGQGTRLTVV.

This clonotype has a count of ten or more. The chain employs TRBV7-6 and TRBJ1-4; D uncertain. CDR1 SGHVS and CDR2 FNYEAQ come from the germline V gene. The CDR3 spans 13 residues. The V and J ends lost 0 bases and 7 bases respectively, with 6 bases between them. In nucleotides, the CDR3 is TGTGCCAGCAGCTTAGCGGGGAGTGAAAAACTGTTTTTT. It yields the protein CASSLAGSEKLFF.

This clonotype has a handful of counts. The V call is TRBV12-3 or TRBV12-4, the J call TRBJ2-7; no firm D call. The CDR3 runs 13 residues. V was shortened by 1 base and J by 2 bases, with 6 bases between the two germline ends. The DNA for the CDR3 is TGTGCCAGCAGTTTAGGGGATCCCTACGAGCAGTACTTC. This sequence encodes CASSLGDPYEQYF.